The 25 T cell receptor beta chains reported below all come from one sample, sequenced in a study of blood T cell repertoires in COVID-19. Sequencing was performed with immunoSEQ multiplex PCR; in TCRdb, only in-frame clones are kept and a portion is missing. The sample holds 200,000 to 300,000 clones; around 90% are singletons and the top ten take around 2.5%. The specimen sequenced was peripheral blood. The receptors were sampled from a person aged 18 to 30 with COVID-19, enrolled during active disease.

The rearrangement links TRBV29-1 to TRBJ1-2; tentative D call: TRBD1 (6 bases). Germline CDR1 and CDR2: SQVTM and ANQGSEA. The CDR3 has 15 amino acids. Trimming stripped 0 bases from V and 0 bases from J, with 11 bases between. The CDR3 DNA reads TGCAGCGTTGAAGAAGGACAGCCGACTAACTATGGCTACACCTTC. Amino acids: CSVEEGQPTNYGYTF. Combining the CDR3 with reference TRBV29-1 and TRBJ1-2 gives the whole variable domain SAVISQKPSRDICQRGTSLTIQCQVDSQVTMMFWYRQQPGQSLTLIATANQGSEATYESGFVIDKFPISRPNLTFSTLTVSNMSPEDSSIYLCSVEEGQPTNYGYTFGSGTRLTVV.

The chain uses TRBV30 and TRBJ2-3; possible D gene TRBD2, 6 bases. The ends were cut back, 0 bases at V and 1 base at J, with 11 bases in the middle. The CDR3 spans 15 residues. Germline V gene lookup returns CDR1 GTSNPN and CDR2 SVGIG (reference sequence). The DNA of the CDR3 is TGTGCCTGGAGTGTGACGGGAGTGGGCACAGATACGCAGTATTTT. Translated, it gives CAWSVTGVGTDTQYF.

This sequence joins TRBV28 and TRBJ2-7; D remains unclear. Germline CDR1 MDHEN, CDR2 SYDVKM. This CDR3 is built from 11 residues. V was cut by 5 bases and J by 2 bases, with 4 bases left in between. Here the CDR3 DNA reads TGTGCCAGCAGTCACACCTACGAGCAGTACTTC. Amino acids: CASSHTYEQYF.

The chain links TRBV28 to TRBJ2-2, with 7 bases identical to TRBD2. CDR3 size: 15 residues. Germline V gene data show CDR1 as MDHEN and CDR2 as SYDVKM. V was pared by 2 bases and J by 3 bases, with 3 bases of the junction left unmatched. The CDR3 protein is CASSLVLADTGELFF. CDR3 coding DNA: TGTGCCAGCAGTTTAGTTCTAGCGGACACCGGGGAGCTGTTTTTT.

The chain is built from TRBV18 and TRBJ1-2, with 11 bases fitting TRBD1. This CDR3 is built from 15 residues. Trimming removed 2 bases from V and 3 bases from J; junction bases left unmatched: 2. The germline CDR1 and CDR2 sequences are KGHSH and LQKENI. The CDR3 sequence is CASSPGTGGHYGYTF. The CDR3, as DNA: TGTGCCAGCTCACCAGGGACAGGGGGGCACTATGGCTACACCTTC.

This clone has a single count. The gene calls are TRBV24-1 and TRBJ2-3; the D gene is possibly TRBD2 (6 bases). The CDR3 loop spans 17 amino acids. Between the trimmed V and J ends, which lost 5 bases and 3 bases, there was a span of 20 bases. Germline-derived CDR1 and CDR2 are KGHDR and SFDVKD. Here the CDR3 DNA reads TGTGCCACCAGTGGGGCTACGGAGGGCCAGATGACAGATACGCAGTATTTT. As protein: CATSGATEGQMTDTQYF.

V gene TRBV19 combines with J gene TRBJ2-1, with TRBD2 matching 14 bases. The CDR3 extends over 16 amino acids. Germline V gene sequence: CDR1 LNHDA, CDR2 SQIVND (reference sequence). V lost 5 bases, J lost 4 bases, and 4 bases stayed unmatched. CDR3 sequence: CASSRRLAGGYNEQFF. As DNA, the CDR3 is TGTGCCAGTAGTCGCCGACTAGCGGGAGGGTACAATGAGCAGTTCTTC.

The rearrangement uses TRBV5-4 and TRBJ2-4, with 7 nucleotides matching TRBD2. The junction had 6 bases not matched to a gene; V was cut back by 0 bases and J by 3 bases. Germline-derived CDR1 and CDR2 are SGHNT and YYREEE (reference sequence). CDR3 size: 16 residues. Written as DNA, the CDR3 is TGTGCCAGCAGCTTGGCGGCTAGCGGAAACAAAAACATTCAGTACTTC. It yields the protein CASSLAASGNKNIQYF. Using reference TRBV5-4 and TRBJ2-4 for the parts outside the CDR3, the full variable domain is ETGVTQSPTHLIKTRGQQVTLRCSSQSGHNTVSWYQQALGQGPQFIFQYYREEENGRGNFPPRFSGLQFPNYSSELNVNALELDDSALYLCASSLAASGNKNIQYFGAGTRLSVL.

The chain uses TRBV9 and TRBJ2-7, with 7 bases lining up with TRBD1. The CDR3 totals 15 residues. CDR1 SGDLS and CDR2 YYNGEE come from the germline V gene. The V segment lost 0 bases and the J segment 3 bases; nucleotides outside the gene matches: 6. The DNA for the CDR3 is TGTGCCAGCAGCGTAGACACAGGGGCCCTCTACGAGCAGTACTTC. The encoded protein is CASSVDTGALYEQYF.

The chain couples TRBV6-5 to TRBJ1-1; maybe TRBD1 (5 bases). Germline loops: CDR1 MNHEY, CDR2 SVGAGI. This CDR3 has 15 amino acids. V was pared by 7 bases and J by 5 bases, with 20 bases between. In DNA, the CDR3 is TGTGCCAGCATCGTCAGGGTTGGTTGGGAAACTGAAGCTTTCTTT. Protein sequence: CASIVRVGWETEAFF.

The J gene is TRBJ2-1, the V gene TRBV7-2, with TRBD2 matching 12 bases. Germline CDR1 is SGHTA and CDR2 is FQGNSA. The CDR3 spans 19 residues. V gave up 2 bases and J gave up 2 bases; unmatched junction bases: 10. The CDR3 sequence: CASSLSLSRLAGAYNEQFF. CDR3 nucleotides: TGTGCCAGCAGCTTATCCTTATCCCGACTAGCGGGAGCCTACAATGAGCAGTTCTTC.

The V call is TRBV28, the J call TRBJ1-5; D remains unclear. Germline CDR1 and CDR2: MDHEN and SYDVKM. This CDR3 is 14 amino acids long. Trimming took 7 bases from V and 0 from J, leaving 10 bases between them. The CDR3 DNA is TGTGCCAGCACCATCAAACTTAGCAATCAGCCCCAGCATTTT. This translates into CASTIKLSNQPQHF.

J is TRBJ2-3 and V is TRBV10-3; TRBD1 is a possible D gene (6 bases). The CDR3 has 14 residues. Trimming removed 4 bases at V and 2 bases at J, with 10 bases between. Germline CDR1 reads ENHRY; CDR2 reads SYGVKD. CDR3 bases: TGTGCCATCAGTGGGGGACAAGACACAGATACGCAGTATTTT. This gives the protein CAISGGQDTDTQYF.

Only one count was recorded for this clone. This chain joins TRBV18 and TRBJ2-5; TRBD2 is a possible D gene (6 bases). The CDR3 consists of 15 residues. Trimming took off 6 bases at V and 1 base at J, with 15 bases between the two ends. CDR1 and CDR2 from the germline V gene are KGHSH and LQKENI. This CDR3 reads CASSDAGRTQETQYF. CDR3 in DNA: TGTGCCAGCTCCGATGCGGGAAGGACCCAAGAGACCCAGTACTTC.

This rearrangement joins TRBV9 to TRBJ2-7; 11 nucleotides match TRBD2. The CDR3 runs 16 residues. V shed 3 bases, J shed 8 bases, and the junction held 13 bases outside the gene matches. Germline CDR1 is SGDLS and CDR2 is YYNGEE. The CDR3 DNA follows: TGTGCCAGCAGCGCCTCCGGGACTAGCGGTCTTGTGAAGCAGTACTTC. Protein sequence: CASSASGTSGLVKQYF.

The chain carries TRBV5-6 and TRBJ2-2, with D maybe TRBD1 (5 bases). Trimming took 0 bases from V and 1 from J, leaving 19 bases between them. This CDR3 region has 19 residues. The V gene's germline CDR1 is SGHDT and CDR2 YYEEEE. CDR3 sequence reads: CASSLGARGLIRNTGELFF. As DNA, the CDR3 is TGTGCCAGCAGCTTGGGGGCAAGGGGCCTCATACGGAACACCGGGGAGCTGTTTTTT.

The chain joins TRBV19 to TRBJ2-7, with TRBD1 identical over 8 bases. The CDR3 length is 13 residues. V shed 6 bases and J 2 bases; nucleotides not matched to a gene: 3. Germline values: CDR1 LNHDA, CDR2 SQIVND (reference sequence). Written as DNA, the CDR3 is TGTGCCAGTAGAAGGGACAGGACCTACGAGCAGTACTTC. This encodes CASRRDRTYEQYF.

The J gene is TRBJ2-1, the V gene TRBV11-2; 15 nucleotides line up with TRBD2. The V segment lost 5 bases and the J segment 6 bases; nucleotides outside the gene matches: 8. Germline assignment: CDR1 SGHAT and CDR2 FQNNGV. The CDR3 totals 17 residues. CDR3 coding DNA: TGTGCCAGCAGCGCGGGACTAGCGGGAGGCCCAAGCAATGAGCAGTTCTTC. It translates to CASSAGLAGGPSNEQFF.

This clone has only one observation. This CDR3 reads CAISESPRLGAKNIQYF. CDR3 sequence (DNA): TGTGCCATCAGTGAGTCCCCCCGACTAGGGGCCAAAAACATTCAGTACTTC. The genes are TRBV10-3 and TRBJ2-4, with a tentative D call TRBD2 (6 bases). Germline lookup yields CDR1 ENHRY and CDR2 SYGVKD. The CDR3 spans 17 residues. The V end was cut by 0 bases, the J end by 1 base, with 13 bases between.

This rearrangement joins TRBV7-2 to TRBJ2-7, with 8 positions matching TRBD1. The CDR3 is 14 residues long. The junction had 1 base not matched to a gene; V was cut back by 2 bases and J by 1 base. The V gene's germline CDR1 is SGHTA and CDR2 FQGNSA. The CDR3 DNA reads TGTGCCAGCAGCTTAAGGGACAGGTCCTACGAGCAGTACTTC. Protein: CASSLRDRSYEQYF.

The chain is built from TRBV24-1 and TRBJ2-7, with 12 bases that match TRBD1. Germline V gene data show CDR1 as KGHDR and CDR2 as SFDVKD. V shed 3 bases and J 2 bases; nucleotides not matched to a gene: 7. This CDR3 contains 17 residues. The DNA of the CDR3 is TGTGCCACCAGTGATCAGAAGGGGGACAGGGGGCCCTACGAGCAGTACTTC. Its translation: CATSDQKGDRGPYEQYF.

The DNA for the CDR3 is TGTGCCATGCGGGACAGGGAGGGGGCCGGGGAGCTGTTTTTT. Translated: CAMRDREGAGELFF. The chain has TRBV10-3 and TRBJ2-2, with TRBD1 matching over 9 bases. Germline V gene lookup returns CDR1 ENHRY and CDR2 SYGVKD. The CDR3 spans 14 residues. Trimming at V came to 9 bases and at J to 6 bases, leaving 8 bases not matched to a gene.

The genes are TRBV28 and TRBJ2-6; TRBD1 aligns across 9 bases. With 4 bases clipped from V and 2 bases from J, the junction kept 9 bases outside the gene matches. CDR1 and CDR2 from the germline V gene are MDHEN and SYDVKM. This CDR3 is built from 18 residues. Written as DNA, the CDR3 is TGTGCCAGCAGTTCTCGTCCCGGGACAGGGACTGGGGCCAACGTCCTGACTTTC. Encoded protein: CASSSRPGTGTGANVLTF.

This clone is a singleton in its sample. CDR3 residues: CATSAPTGGPNEQFF. As DNA, the CDR3 is TGTGCCACCAGTGCCCCAACGGGAGGGCCCAACGAGCAGTTCTTC. The rearrangement uses TRBV24-1 and TRBJ2-1; 8 bases are shared with TRBD2. The CDR3 loop spans 15 amino acids. The J segment lost 10 bases and the V segment lost 5 bases, leaving 12 bases of the junction unmatched. Germline V gene sequence: CDR1 KGHDR, CDR2 SFDVKD.

The J gene is TRBJ1-2, the V gene TRBV7-3, with D perhaps TRBD1 (6 bases). CDR3 size: 14 residues. Germline values: CDR1 SGHTA, CDR2 FQGTGA. V was trimmed by 5 bases and J by 4 bases, leaving 14 bases between them. CDR3 residues: CASSPQGTLYGYTF. As DNA, the CDR3 is TGTGCCAGCAGCCCACAGGGTACCCTCTATGGCTACACCTTC.